Listed below are T cell receptor beta chains from one sample, sequenced in a study of T cells after yellow fever vaccination. Each CDR3 protein gets one entry after TCRdb re-called the 5' RACE reads with MiXCR. The table lists some 390,000 distinct CDR3 sequences, 15% to 20% of them singletons, with over 15% in the top ten. The sample here was PBMCs, taken before the yellow fever booster vaccination. Every receptor here comes from a man aged 18 to 30 who received the YFV17D yellow fever vaccine. CDR3s include the opening cysteine and the closing phenylalanine or tryptophan. A D gene is named only where the DNA matches it firmly. Size tells how often a clone was seen (once, few, many) or the class of an expanded clone, and some rows leave it out.

v_call: TRBV9
d_call: NA
clone_size: NA
j_call: TRBJ2-3
cdr3_aa: CASKDGPTGDTQYF
cdr3_nt: TGTGCCAGCAAAGACGGGCCAACGGGAGATACGCAGTATTTT

v_call: TRBV12-3/TRBV12-4
d_call: TRBD2
clone_size: NA
j_call: TRBJ2-5
cdr3_aa: CASSLSARGGLRSQETQYF
cdr3_nt: TGTGCCAGCAGTCTTTCGGCTCGGGGGGGCCTCCGCTCCCAAGAGACCCAGTACTTC

v_call: TRBV4-3
d_call: NA
clone_size: NA
j_call: TRBJ2-2
cdr3_aa: CASSHLLGRDTGELFF
cdr3_nt: TGCGCCAGCAGCCACCTCTTGGGACGGGACACCGGGGAGCTGTTTTTT

v_call: TRBV7-6
d_call: TRBD1
clone_size: NA
j_call: TRBJ1-1
cdr3_aa: CASSAYRGKSTEAFF
cdr3_nt: TGTGCCAGCAGCGCGTACAGGGGGAAGAGTACTGAAGCTTTCTTT

v_call: TRBV7-2
d_call: TRBD1
clone_size: NA
j_call: TRBJ1-1
cdr3_aa: CASSVYADRVGNTEAFF
cdr3_nt: TGTGCCAGCAGCGTATACGCGGACAGGGTCGGGAACACTGAAGCTTTCTTT

v_call: TRBV12-3/TRBV12-4
d_call: TRBD1
clone_size: NA
j_call: TRBJ1-5
cdr3_aa: CASSFGDRPSNQPQHF
cdr3_nt: TGTGCCAGCAGTTTCGGGGACAGGCCTAGCAATCAGCCCCAGCATTTT

v_call: TRBV7-2
d_call: NA
clone_size: few
j_call: TRBJ2-4
cdr3_aa: CASSLAGNKNIQYF
cdr3_nt: TGTGCCAGCAGCTTAGCGGGAAACAAAAACATTCAGTACTTC

v_call: TRBV30
d_call: NA
clone_size: NA
j_call: TRBJ1-3
cdr3_aa: CAWERGSGNTIYF
cdr3_nt: TGTGCCTGGGAGAGGGGGTCTGGAAACACCATATATTTT

v_call: TRBV5-1
d_call: TRBD1
clone_size: NA
j_call: TRBJ1-2
cdr3_aa: CASRPPGQVIHGYTF
cdr3_nt: TGCGCCAGCAGACCCCCGGGACAGGTGATACATGGCTACACCTTC

v_call: TRBV2
d_call: NA
clone_size: few
j_call: TRBJ2-1
cdr3_aa: CASSEVESTKFF
cdr3_nt: TGTGCCAGCAGTGAAGTCGAGTCGACGAAGTTCTTC

v_call: TRBV11-2
d_call: NA
clone_size: few
j_call: TRBJ2-3
cdr3_aa: CASSLTGLRADTQYF
cdr3_nt: TGTGCCAGCAGCTTAACAGGGTTGAGGGCAGATACGCAGTATTTT

v_call: TRBV20-1
d_call: NA
clone_size: many
j_call: TRBJ1-2
cdr3_aa: CSARKGENYGYTF
cdr3_nt: TGCAGTGCTAGAAAAGGGGAAAACTATGGCTACACCTTC

v_call: TRBV6-2/TRBV6-3
d_call: NA
clone_size: few
j_call: TRBJ2-7
cdr3_aa: CASSFPDGGPSYEQYF
cdr3_nt: TGTGCCAGCAGTTTCCCAGATGGGGGGCCTTCCTACGAGCAGTACTTC

v_call: TRBV4-1
d_call: NA
clone_size: few
j_call: TRBJ1-4
cdr3_aa: CASSQQGQVEKLFF
cdr3_nt: TGCGCCAGCAGCCAACAGGGGCAGGTTGAAAAACTGTTTTTT

v_call: TRBV27
d_call: NA
clone_size: NA
j_call: TRBJ2-1
cdr3_aa: CASRGLPSEQFF
cdr3_nt: TGTGCCAGCAGAGGGCTTCCGTCCGAGCAGTTCTTC

v_call: TRBV15
d_call: NA
clone_size: NA
j_call: TRBJ1-2
cdr3_aa: CATSRVSNYGYTF
cdr3_nt: TGTGCCACCAGCAGAGTATCCAACTATGGCTACACCTTC

v_call: TRBV6-6
d_call: TRBD1
clone_size: many
j_call: TRBJ1-6
cdr3_aa: CASSSRGPGSPLHF
cdr3_nt: TGTGCCAGCAGTTCCAGGGGGCCAGGGTCACCCCTCCACTTT

v_call: TRBV7-2
d_call: TRBD1
clone_size: NA
j_call: TRBJ1-5
cdr3_aa: CASSRTGNGNQPQHF
cdr3_nt: TGTGCCAGCAGCCGGACAGGTAATGGCAATCAGCCCCAGCATTTT

v_call: TRBV29-1
d_call: NA
clone_size: few
j_call: TRBJ2-3
cdr3_aa: CSVAEGGQFTDTQYF
cdr3_nt: TGCAGCGTCGCCGAGGGGGGACAGTTCACAGATACGCAGTATTTT

v_call: TRBV29-1
d_call: NA
clone_size: NA
j_call: TRBJ2-7
cdr3_aa: CSVEAGEKYEQYF
cdr3_nt: TGCAGCGTTGAGGCAGGGGAAAAGTACGAGCAGTACTTC

v_call: TRBV12-3/TRBV12-4
d_call: TRBD1
clone_size: NA
j_call: TRBJ1-6
cdr3_aa: CASRYRGLGNSPLHF
cdr3_nt: TGTGCCAGCAGATACAGGGGGCTGGGTAATTCACCCCTCCACTTT

v_call: TRBV6-1
d_call: TRBD2
clone_size: NA
j_call: TRBJ2-3
cdr3_aa: CASSEGASRGSTDTQYF
cdr3_nt: TGTGCCAGCAGTGAAGGAGCTTCGCGGGGGAGCACAGATACGCAGTATTTT

v_call: TRBV12-3/TRBV12-4
d_call: NA
clone_size: NA
j_call: TRBJ1-2
cdr3_aa: CASSFFAGPGGYTF
cdr3_nt: TGTGCCAGCAGTTTTTTCGCAGGGCCCGGGGGCTACACCTTC

v_call: TRBV6-6
d_call: TRBD1
clone_size: NA
j_call: TRBJ1-3
cdr3_aa: CASTQDRQFSGNTIYF
cdr3_nt: TGTGCCAGCACCCAGGACAGGCAATTCTCTGGAAACACCATATATTTT

v_call: TRBV5-5
d_call: NA
clone_size: NA
j_call: TRBJ1-5
cdr3_aa: CASSAFKGGDQPQHF
cdr3_nt: TGTGCCAGCAGCGCGTTTAAGGGGGGCGATCAGCCCCAGCATTTT

v_call: TRBV3-1
d_call: TRBD2
clone_size: NA
j_call: TRBJ2-1
cdr3_aa: CASSQTSGSYNEQFF
cdr3_nt: TGTGCCAGCAGCCAGACTAGCGGTTCCTACAATGAGCAGTTCTTC

v_call: TRBV10-2
d_call: NA
clone_size: NA
j_call: TRBJ2-2
cdr3_aa: CASSEYRNTGELFF
cdr3_nt: TGCGCCAGCAGTGAGTACCGTAACACCGGGGAGCTGTTTTTT

v_call: TRBV7-9
d_call: TRBD1
clone_size: few
j_call: TRBJ1-2
cdr3_aa: CASSPSQGDGYGYTF
cdr3_nt: TGTGCCAGCAGCCCGTCCCAGGGGGATGGCTATGGCTACACCTTC

v_call: TRBV27
d_call: NA
clone_size: few
j_call: TRBJ1-5
cdr3_aa: CASSMGVRNQPQHF
cdr3_nt: TGTGCCAGCAGTATGGGGGTCAGAAATCAGCCCCAGCATTTT

v_call: TRBV5-1
d_call: NA
clone_size: NA
j_call: TRBJ1-5
cdr3_aa: CASSFFPDQPQHF
cdr3_nt: TGCGCCAGCAGTTTTTTCCCCGATCAGCCCCAGCATTTT

v_call: TRBV7-8
d_call: NA
clone_size: few
j_call: TRBJ1-6
cdr3_aa: CASSLGLSYNSPLHF
cdr3_nt: TGTGCCAGCAGCTTAGGCCTCTCCTATAATTCACCCCTCCACTTT

v_call: TRBV7-3
d_call: TRBD2
clone_size: few
j_call: TRBJ2-3
cdr3_aa: CASSLNGGSGEWADTQYF
cdr3_nt: TGTGCCAGCAGCTTAAATGGCGGTAGCGGGGAGTGGGCAGATACGCAGTATTTT

v_call: TRBV15
d_call: TRBD1
clone_size: few
j_call: TRBJ2-7
cdr3_aa: CATSTYIRQGWPAVQYF
cdr3_nt: TGTGCCACCAGCACATATATAAGACAGGGATGGCCGGCAGTGCAGTACTTC

v_call: TRBV7-9
d_call: TRBD1
clone_size: NA
j_call: TRBJ1-4
cdr3_aa: CASSLTGDGEKLFF
cdr3_nt: TGTGCCAGCAGTTTGACAGGGGACGGTGAAAAACTGTTTTTT

v_call: TRBV10-3
d_call: NA
clone_size: NA
j_call: TRBJ1-6
cdr3_aa: CAIGRENSPLHF
cdr3_nt: TGTGCCATCGGACGGGAAAATTCACCCCTCCACTTT

v_call: TRBV4-2
d_call: NA
clone_size: NA
j_call: TRBJ1-1
cdr3_aa: CASARGDGNTEAFF
cdr3_nt: TGTGCCAGCGCTAGGGGGGACGGGAACACTGAAGCTTTCTTT

v_call: TRBV29-1
d_call: TRBD1
clone_size: NA
j_call: TRBJ2-1
cdr3_aa: CSVNRDRLYNEQFF
cdr3_nt: TGCAGCGTTAACCGGGACAGATTATACAATGAGCAGTTCTTC

v_call: TRBV5-1
d_call: NA
clone_size: few
j_call: TRBJ2-1
cdr3_aa: CASRGQEGNEQFF
cdr3_nt: TGCGCCAGCAGGGGACAAGAGGGGAATGAGCAGTTCTTC

v_call: TRBV20-1
d_call: TRBD2
clone_size: NA
j_call: TRBJ2-1
cdr3_aa: CSASSGSPYNEQFF
cdr3_nt: TGCAGTGCTTCGAGCGGGAGCCCCTACAATGAGCAGTTCTTC

v_call: TRBV29-1
d_call: NA
clone_size: NA
j_call: TRBJ2-7
cdr3_aa: CSVGARGGYEQYF
cdr3_nt: TGCAGCGTTGGGGCCAGGGGGGGATACGAGCAGTACTTC

v_call: TRBV6-6
d_call: TRBD1
clone_size: NA
j_call: TRBJ2-1
cdr3_aa: CASSYWGTGVHEQFF
cdr3_nt: TGTGCCAGCAGTTACTGGGGGACAGGGGTCCATGAGCAGTTCTTC

v_call: TRBV9
d_call: NA
clone_size: NA
j_call: TRBJ1-2
cdr3_aa: CASSVEYPWGQTF
cdr3_nt: TGTGCCAGCAGCGTAGAGTATCCTTGGGGCCAGACCTTC

v_call: TRBV30
d_call: NA
clone_size: NA
j_call: TRBJ1-3
cdr3_aa: CAWSLQGENTIYF
cdr3_nt: TGTGCCTGGAGTCTACAGGGTGAAAACACCATATATTTT

v_call: TRBV6-5
d_call: NA
clone_size: few
j_call: TRBJ2-4
cdr3_aa: CASGLDIQYF
cdr3_nt: TGTGCCAGTGGACTGGACATTCAGTACTTC

v_call: TRBV7-8
d_call: TRBD1
clone_size: NA
j_call: TRBJ2-2
cdr3_aa: CASSASGTGGPGELFF
cdr3_nt: TGTGCCAGCAGCGCGTCCGGGACAGGGGGTCCCGGGGAGCTGTTTTTT

v_call: TRBV5-1
d_call: NA
clone_size: few
j_call: TRBJ2-7
cdr3_aa: CASSQDKQYF
cdr3_nt: TGCGCCAGCAGCCAGGATAAGCAGTACTTC

v_call: TRBV4-3
d_call: TRBD1
clone_size: NA
j_call: TRBJ2-7
cdr3_aa: CASSQSPPGQGFYEQYF
cdr3_nt: TGCGCCAGCAGCCAGAGCCCGCCGGGACAGGGGTTCTACGAGCAGTACTTC

v_call: TRBV6-5
d_call: NA
clone_size: many
j_call: TRBJ2-7
cdr3_aa: CASSYGLGEQYF
cdr3_nt: TGTGCCAGCAGTTATGGGTTGGGGGAGCAGTACTTC

v_call: TRBV18
d_call: TRBD2
clone_size: NA
j_call: TRBJ2-1
cdr3_aa: CASSPLGVAGVNEQFF
cdr3_nt: TGTGCCAGCTCACCACTGGGGGTAGCGGGGGTCAATGAGCAGTTCTTC

v_call: TRBV15
d_call: NA
clone_size: NA
j_call: TRBJ2-1
cdr3_aa: CATRDIPDSTNDNEQFF
cdr3_nt: TGTGCCACCAGGGACATACCGGACTCTACAAACGATAATGAGCAGTTCTTC

v_call: TRBV7-6
d_call: NA
clone_size: NA
j_call: TRBJ1-1
cdr3_aa: CASSLITQSYTEAFF
cdr3_nt: TGTGCCAGCAGCTTAATAACACAGTCATACACTGAAGCTTTCTTT

v_call: TRBV18
d_call: TRBD1
clone_size: NA
j_call: TRBJ2-3
cdr3_aa: CASSPAQGIDTQYF
cdr3_nt: TGTGCCAGCTCACCAGCACAGGGGATAGATACGCAGTATTTT

v_call: TRBV7-6
d_call: NA
clone_size: few
j_call: TRBJ2-5
cdr3_aa: CASSEIWGETQYF
cdr3_nt: TGTGCCAGCTCTGAGATTTGGGGGGAGACCCAGTACTTC

v_call: TRBV12-3/TRBV12-4
d_call: NA
clone_size: many
j_call: TRBJ2-7
cdr3_aa: CASSSYEQYF
cdr3_nt: TGTGCCAGCAGTTCCTACGAGCAGTACTTC

v_call: TRBV4-3
d_call: TRBD1
clone_size: NA
j_call: TRBJ1-2
cdr3_aa: CASSKTGKDYGYTF
cdr3_nt: TGCGCCAGCAGTAAGACAGGGAAGGACTATGGCTACACCTTC

v_call: TRBV7-6
d_call: TRBD1
clone_size: NA
j_call: TRBJ2-7
cdr3_aa: CASSLGTGGISYEQYF
cdr3_nt: TGTGCCAGCAGCTTAGGGACAGGGGGGATCTCCTACGAGCAGTACTTC

v_call: TRBV11-2
d_call: TRBD1
clone_size: NA
j_call: TRBJ2-2
cdr3_aa: CASSSWTGSGELFF
cdr3_nt: TGTGCCAGCAGCTCGTGGACAGGGTCCGGGGAGCTGTTTTTT

v_call: TRBV5-1
d_call: TRBD2
clone_size: many
j_call: TRBJ2-1
cdr3_aa: CASSSTLAGGLYEQFF
cdr3_nt: TGCGCCAGCAGCTCCACTCTAGCGGGGGGGCTCTATGAGCAGTTCTTC

v_call: TRBV28
d_call: NA
clone_size: NA
j_call: TRBJ2-5
cdr3_aa: CAAHDTSVETQYF
cdr3_nt: TGTGCCGCCCATGACACCTCCGTGGAGACCCAGTACTTC

v_call: TRBV5-1
d_call: NA
clone_size: few
j_call: TRBJ1-2
cdr3_aa: CASSFARGKDGYTF
cdr3_nt: TGCGCCAGCAGCTTTGCCAGGGGCAAGGATGGCTACACCTTC